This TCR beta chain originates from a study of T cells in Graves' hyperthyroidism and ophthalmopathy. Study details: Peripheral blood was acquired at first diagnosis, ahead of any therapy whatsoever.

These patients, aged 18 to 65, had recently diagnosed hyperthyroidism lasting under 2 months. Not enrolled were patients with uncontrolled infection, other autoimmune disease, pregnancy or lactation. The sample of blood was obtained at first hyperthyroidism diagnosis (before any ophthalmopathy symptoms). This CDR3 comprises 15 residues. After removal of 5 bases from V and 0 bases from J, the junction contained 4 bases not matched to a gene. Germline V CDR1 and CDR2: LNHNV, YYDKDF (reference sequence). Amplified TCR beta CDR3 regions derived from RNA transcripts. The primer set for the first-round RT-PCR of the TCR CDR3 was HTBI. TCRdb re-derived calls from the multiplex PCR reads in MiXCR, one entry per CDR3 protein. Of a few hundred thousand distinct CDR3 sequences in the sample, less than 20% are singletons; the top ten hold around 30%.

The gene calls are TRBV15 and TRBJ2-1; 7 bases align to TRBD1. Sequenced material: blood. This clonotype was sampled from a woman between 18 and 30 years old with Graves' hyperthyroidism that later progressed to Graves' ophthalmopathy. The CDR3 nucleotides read TGTGCCACCAGCGGGGACAGTTCCTCCTACAATGAGCAGTTCTTC. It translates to CATSGDSSSYNEQFF.